The rows below give T cell receptor beta chains drawn from one sample of a study of early T cells in non-severe SARS-CoV-2 infection. TCRdb called the 5' RACE reads again in MiXCR, with one record for every CDR3 protein. Among 51,000 or so distinct CDR3 sequences listed, 8% to 13% were seen once. The sequenced material came from whole blood. The receptors stem from an adult who was a healthcare worker with PCR-confirmed SARS-CoV-2 infection or an uninfected control (not recorded which). Each CDR3 is given with its conserved first and last residue. The D gene is left open where the match is weak. Rows may omit the clone size; those that give it use once, few, many or a size class.

cdr3_nt	cdr3_aa	v_call	j_call	d_call	clone_size
TGCAGCGTTGGACAGGGGATTAAGTCCGGGGAGCTGTTTTTT	CSVGQGIKSGELFF	TRBV29-1	TRBJ2-2	TRBD1	-
TGTGCCAGCAGCCGCGGATTGAATGAAAAACTGTTTTTT	CASSRGLNEKLFF	TRBV7-2	TRBJ1-4	-	many
TGTGCCACCAGCAGATCTTACTCTAGCGGGGGGTCGCCAGATACGCAGTATTTT	CATSRSYSSGGSPDTQYF	TRBV15	TRBJ2-3	TRBD2	many
TGTGCCAGCAGCCAAGACCTAGCGGACTTCTCCTACAATGAGCAGTTCTTC	CASSQDLADFSYNEQFF	TRBV3-1	TRBJ2-1	TRBD2	-
TGTGCCAGCAGCTTCTGGACTAGCCGAGATACGCAGTATTTT	CASSFWTSRDTQYF	TRBV5-4	TRBJ2-3	TRBD2	many
TGTGCCAGCACCCTCGGGATGGCACAAGAGACCCAGTACTTC	CASTLGMAQETQYF	TRBV11-2	TRBJ2-5	-	many
TGCAGTGCTAGCCGACTAGCGGGAGTATTAAACGAGCAGTACTTC	CSASRLAGVLNEQYF	TRBV20-1	TRBJ2-7	TRBD2	many
TGTGCCAGCAGTACCACGCTCGGGGGAGAGACCCAGTACTTC	CASSTTLGGETQYF	TRBV12-3/TRBV12-4	TRBJ2-5	-	-
TGTGCCAGCAGCTATTCACGGAATTCACCCCTCCACTTT	CASSYSRNSPLHF	TRBV7-2	TRBJ1-6	-	many
TGCGCCAGCAGCCAAGGAGGACAGGGTTACAAACTGTTTTTT	CASSQGGQGYKLFF	TRBV4-3	TRBJ1-4	TRBD1	few